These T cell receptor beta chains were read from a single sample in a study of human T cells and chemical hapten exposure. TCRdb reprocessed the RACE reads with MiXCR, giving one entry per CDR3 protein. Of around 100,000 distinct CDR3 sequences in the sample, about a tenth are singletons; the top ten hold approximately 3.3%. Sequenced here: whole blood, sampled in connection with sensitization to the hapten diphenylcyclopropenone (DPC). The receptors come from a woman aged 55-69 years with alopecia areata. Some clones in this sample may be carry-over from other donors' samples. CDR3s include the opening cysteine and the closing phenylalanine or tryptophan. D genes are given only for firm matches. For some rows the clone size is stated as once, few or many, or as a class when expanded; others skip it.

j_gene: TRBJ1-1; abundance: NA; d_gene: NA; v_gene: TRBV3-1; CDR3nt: TGTGCCAGCAGCCAAGCAGAGAACACTGAAGCTTTCTTT; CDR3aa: CASSQAENTEAFF
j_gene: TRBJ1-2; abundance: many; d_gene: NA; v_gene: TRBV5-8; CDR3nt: TGTGCCAGCAGCTTATATCCTGGCTACACCTTC; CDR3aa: CASSLYPGYTF
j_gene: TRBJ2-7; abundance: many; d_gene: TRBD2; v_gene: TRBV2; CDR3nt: TGTGCCAGCAGGCAGCCGGGACTAGCGGGGGCCTACGAGCAGTACTTC; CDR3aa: CASRQPGLAGAYEQYF
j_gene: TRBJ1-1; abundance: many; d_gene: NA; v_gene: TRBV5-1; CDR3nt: TGCGCCAGCAGCTTGGTTCAGTTGAACACTGAAGCTTTCTTT; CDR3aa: CASSLVQLNTEAFF
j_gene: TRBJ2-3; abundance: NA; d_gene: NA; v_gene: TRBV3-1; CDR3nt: TGTGCCAGCACCGCTACGGGGGCAGATACGCAGTATTTT; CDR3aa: CASTATGADTQYF
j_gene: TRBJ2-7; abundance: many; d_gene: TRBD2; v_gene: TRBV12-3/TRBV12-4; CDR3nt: TGTGCCAGCAGTTCGACTAGCGGGGCCAACGAGCAGTACTTC; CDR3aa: CASSSTSGANEQYF
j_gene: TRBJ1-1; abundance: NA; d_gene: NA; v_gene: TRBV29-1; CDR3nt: TGCAGCGTCTACTCGGACGGGCTCATGAACACTGAAGCTTTCTTT; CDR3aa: CSVYSDGLMNTEAFF
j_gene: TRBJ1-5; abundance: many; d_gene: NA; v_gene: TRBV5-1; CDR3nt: TGCGCCAGCAGCCCAGCCACAGGGTCGGGTCAGCCCCAGCATTTT; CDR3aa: CASSPATGSGQPQHF
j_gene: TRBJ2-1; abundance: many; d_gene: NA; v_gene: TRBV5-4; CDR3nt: TGTGCCAGCAGCGCATTAAGCAGGGAGGCCTACAATGAGCAGTTCTTC; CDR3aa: CASSALSREAYNEQFF
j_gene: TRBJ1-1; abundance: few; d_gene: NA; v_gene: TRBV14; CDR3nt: TGTGCCAGCAGCCTCTTGACGGCAGGACCCTTGAACACTGAAGCTTTCTTT; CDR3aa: CASSLLTAGPLNTEAFF
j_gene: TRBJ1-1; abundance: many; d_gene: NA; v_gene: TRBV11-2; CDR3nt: TGTGCCAGCCCTGGGAGGGACGAAGCTTTCTTT; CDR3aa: CASPGRDEAFF
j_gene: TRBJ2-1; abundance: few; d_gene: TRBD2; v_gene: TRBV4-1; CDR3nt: TGCGCCAGCAGCCACCTAGCGGGGGGGTCCTACAATGAGCAGTTCTTC; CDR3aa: CASSHLAGGSYNEQFF
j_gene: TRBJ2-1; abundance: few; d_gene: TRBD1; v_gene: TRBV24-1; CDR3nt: TGTGCCACCAGTGGGCCCACGACAGGGGGGCCCTACAATGAGCAGTTCTTC; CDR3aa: CATSGPTTGGPYNEQFF
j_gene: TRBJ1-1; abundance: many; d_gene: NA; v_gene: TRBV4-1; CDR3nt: TGCGCCAGCAGCCCGAGACAGGAGAACACTGAAGCTTTCTTT; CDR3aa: CASSPRQENTEAFF
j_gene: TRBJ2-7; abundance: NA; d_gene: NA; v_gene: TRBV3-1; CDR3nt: TGTGCCAGCAGCCAAGTCGACGAGCAGTACTTC; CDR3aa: CASSQVDEQYF
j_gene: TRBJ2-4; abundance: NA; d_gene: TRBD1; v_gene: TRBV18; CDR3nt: TGTGCCAGCTCACCTGTGAGTGGACAGGGATTAGCCAAAAACATTCAGTACTTC; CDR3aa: CASSPVSGQGLAKNIQYF
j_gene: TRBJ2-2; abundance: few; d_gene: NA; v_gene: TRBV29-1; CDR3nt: TGCAGCGCCCTGGGGGCAAGATACACCGGGGAGCTGTTTTTT; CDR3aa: CSALGARYTGELFF
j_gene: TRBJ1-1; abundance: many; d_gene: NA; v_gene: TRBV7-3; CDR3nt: TGTGCCAGCAGCTTAATGGAAACAGCCATGAACACTGAAGCTTTCTTT; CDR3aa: CASSLMETAMNTEAFF
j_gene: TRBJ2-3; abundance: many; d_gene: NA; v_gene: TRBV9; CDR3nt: TGTGCCAGCAGCCCCAGGACGGCATCCCTCACAGATACGCAGTATTTT; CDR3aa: CASSPRTASLTDTQYF
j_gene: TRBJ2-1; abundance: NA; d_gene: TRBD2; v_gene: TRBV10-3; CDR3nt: TGTGCCATCGAGGCTAGCGGACCCTACAATGAGCAGTTCTTC; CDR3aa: CAIEASGPYNEQFF
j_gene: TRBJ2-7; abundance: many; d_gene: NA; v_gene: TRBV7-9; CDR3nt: TGTGCCAGCGGAATCCTGGGCTACGAGCAGTACTTC; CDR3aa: CASGILGYEQYF
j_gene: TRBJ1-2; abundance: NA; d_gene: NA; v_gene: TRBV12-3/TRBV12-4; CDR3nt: TGTGCCAGCAGTTTAGCGACAGAAGGCTACACCTTC; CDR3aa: CASSLATEGYTF
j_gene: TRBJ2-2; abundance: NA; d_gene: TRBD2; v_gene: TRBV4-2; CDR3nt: TGTGCCAGCAGCCGCCCCGGGGGGGGTGCCGGGGAGCTGTTTTTT; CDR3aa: CASSRPGGGAGELFF
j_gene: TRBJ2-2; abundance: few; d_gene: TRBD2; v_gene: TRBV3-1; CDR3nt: TGTGCCAGCAGCCGGACTAGCGGGGGGCCGACCGGGGAGCTGTTTTTT; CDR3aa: CASSRTSGGPTGELFF
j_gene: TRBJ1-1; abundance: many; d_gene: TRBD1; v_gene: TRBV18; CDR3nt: TGTGCCAGCTCATCGACAGGGGGCCAAACGGCTTTCTTT; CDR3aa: CASSSTGGQTAFF
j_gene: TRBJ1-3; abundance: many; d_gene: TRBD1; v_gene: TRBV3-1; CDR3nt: TGTGCCAGCGCCCGGACAGGTGAAAACACCATATATTTT; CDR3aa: CASARTGENTIYF
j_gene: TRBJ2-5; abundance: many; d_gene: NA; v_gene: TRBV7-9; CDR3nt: TGTGCCAGCAGCTTCGACCAGACCCGGGAGACCCAGTACTTC; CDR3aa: CASSFDQTRETQYF
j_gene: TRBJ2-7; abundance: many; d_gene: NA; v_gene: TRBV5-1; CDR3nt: TGCGCCAGCAGCTTGGGACAGGACGGCTACGAGCAGTACTTC; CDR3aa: CASSLGQDGYEQYF
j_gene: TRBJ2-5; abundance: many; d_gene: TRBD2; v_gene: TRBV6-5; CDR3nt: TGTGCCAGCAGAAGACTAGCGGGGGGAAACCAAGAGACCCAGTACTTC; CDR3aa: CASRRLAGGNQETQYF
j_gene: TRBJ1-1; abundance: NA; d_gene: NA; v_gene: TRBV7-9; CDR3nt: TGTGCCAGCAGCCGGGGGCAGCCGAGGGCTGAAGCTTTCTTT; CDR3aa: CASSRGQPRAEAFF
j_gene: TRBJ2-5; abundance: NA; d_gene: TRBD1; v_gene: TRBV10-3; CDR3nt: TGTGCCGGGAATACAGGGGTCGGAGAGACCCAGTACTTC; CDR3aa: CAGNTGVGETQYF
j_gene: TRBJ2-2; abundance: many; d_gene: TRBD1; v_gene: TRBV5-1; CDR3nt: TGCGCCAGCAGCCCAGGGACAGGGGGCTTAATCGGGGAGCTGTTTTTT; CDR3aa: CASSPGTGGLIGELFF
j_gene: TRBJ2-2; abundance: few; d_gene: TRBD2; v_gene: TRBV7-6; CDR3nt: TGTGCCAGCAGCTTAGTTCGCGGGGGACTAGCGGGGGACCCGAACACCGGGGAGCTGTTTTTT; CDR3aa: CASSLVRGGLAGDPNTGELFF
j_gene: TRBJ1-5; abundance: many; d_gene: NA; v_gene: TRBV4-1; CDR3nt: TGCGCCAGCAGCCAAGAGGGGAGGGGCCGCAATCAGCCCCAGCATTTT; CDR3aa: CASSQEGRGRNQPQHF
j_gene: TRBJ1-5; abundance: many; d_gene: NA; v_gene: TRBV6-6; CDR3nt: TGTGCCAGCAGTTATCAGTGGGATCAGCCCCAGCATTTT; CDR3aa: CASSYQWDQPQHF
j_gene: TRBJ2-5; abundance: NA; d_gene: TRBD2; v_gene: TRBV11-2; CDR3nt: TGTGCCAGCAGCCCCCTAGCGGGGGGAGGGGAGACCCAGTACTTC; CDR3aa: CASSPLAGGGETQYF